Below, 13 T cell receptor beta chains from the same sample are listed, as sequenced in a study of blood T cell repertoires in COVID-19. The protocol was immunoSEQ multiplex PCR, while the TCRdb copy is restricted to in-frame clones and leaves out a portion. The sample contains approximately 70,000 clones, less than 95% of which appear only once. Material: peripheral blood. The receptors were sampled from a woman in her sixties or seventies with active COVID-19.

The CDR3 DNA reads as TGTGCCAGCAGTTACGGATTACGTTCGGGGGGCGGCGAGCAGTACTTC. It translates to CASSYGLRSGGGEQYF. V gene TRBV6-6 combines with J gene TRBJ2-7; TRBD2 is a possible D gene (7 bases). Germline CDR1 and CDR2: MNHNY and SVGAGI (reference sequence). Trimming took 2 bases from V and 6 from J, leaving 20 bases between them. The CDR3 contains 16 residues.

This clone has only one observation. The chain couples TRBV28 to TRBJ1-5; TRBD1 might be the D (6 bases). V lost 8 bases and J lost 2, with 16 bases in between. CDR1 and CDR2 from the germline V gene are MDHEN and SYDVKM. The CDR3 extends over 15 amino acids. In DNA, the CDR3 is TGTGCCAGCCGACCACAGGGAGGGGGCAATCAGCCCCAGCATTTT. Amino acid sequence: CASRPQGGGNQPQHF.

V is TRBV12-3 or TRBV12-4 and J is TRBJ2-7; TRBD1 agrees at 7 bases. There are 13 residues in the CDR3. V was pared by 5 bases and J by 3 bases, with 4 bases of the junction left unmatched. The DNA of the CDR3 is TGTGCCAGCAGTCGGGACAGTCTCTACGAGCAGTACTTC. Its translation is CASSRDSLYEQYF.

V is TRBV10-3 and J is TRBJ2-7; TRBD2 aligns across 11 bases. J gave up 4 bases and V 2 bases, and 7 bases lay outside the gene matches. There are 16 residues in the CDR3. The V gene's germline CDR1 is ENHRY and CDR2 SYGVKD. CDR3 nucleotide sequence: TGTGCCATCAGTGAGGGTAGCGGGAGGGCCTGGTACGAGCAGTACTTC. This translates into CAISEGSGRAWYEQYF.

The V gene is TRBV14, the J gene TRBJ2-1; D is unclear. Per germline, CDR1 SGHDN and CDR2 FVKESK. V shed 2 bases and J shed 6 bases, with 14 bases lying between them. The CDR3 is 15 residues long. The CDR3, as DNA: TGTGCCAGCAGCCAAAGCCCGCTCCACCTCAATGAGCAGTTCTTC. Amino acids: CASSQSPLHLNEQFF.

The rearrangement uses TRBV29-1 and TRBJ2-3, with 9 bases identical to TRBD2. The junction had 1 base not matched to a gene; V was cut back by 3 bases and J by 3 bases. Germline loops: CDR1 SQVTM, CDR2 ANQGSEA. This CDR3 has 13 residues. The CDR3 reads CSVEREGTDTQYF. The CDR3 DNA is TGCAGCGTTGAGCGGGAGGGTACAGATACGCAGTATTTT.

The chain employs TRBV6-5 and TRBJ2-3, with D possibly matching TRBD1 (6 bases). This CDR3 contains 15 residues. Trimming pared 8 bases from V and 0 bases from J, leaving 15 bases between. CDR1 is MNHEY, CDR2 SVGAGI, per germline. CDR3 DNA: TGTGCCAGCCTACCGACAGGCAGTAGCACAGATACGCAGTATTTT. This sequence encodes CASLPTGSSTDTQYF.

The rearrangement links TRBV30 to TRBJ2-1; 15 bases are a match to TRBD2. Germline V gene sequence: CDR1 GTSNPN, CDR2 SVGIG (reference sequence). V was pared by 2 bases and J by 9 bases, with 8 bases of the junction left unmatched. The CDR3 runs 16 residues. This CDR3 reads CAWSRGLAGGRGEQFF. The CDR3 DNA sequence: TGTGCCTGGAGTCGGGGACTAGCGGGAGGAAGGGGTGAGCAGTTCTTC.

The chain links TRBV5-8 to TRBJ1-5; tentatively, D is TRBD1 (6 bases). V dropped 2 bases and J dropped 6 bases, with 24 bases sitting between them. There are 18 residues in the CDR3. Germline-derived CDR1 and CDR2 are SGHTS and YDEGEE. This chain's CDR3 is CASSFGTKRVGHSQPQHF. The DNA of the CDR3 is TGTGCCAGCAGCTTCGGGACAAAGCGAGTCGGCCACAGTCAGCCCCAGCATTTT.

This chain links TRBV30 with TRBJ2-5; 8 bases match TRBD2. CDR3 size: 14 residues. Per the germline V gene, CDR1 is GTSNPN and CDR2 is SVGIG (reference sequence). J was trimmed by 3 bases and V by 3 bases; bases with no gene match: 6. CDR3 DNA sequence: TGTGCCTGGAGGACGACTAGCGTAAAAGAGACCCAGTACTTC. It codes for CAWRTTSVKETQYF.

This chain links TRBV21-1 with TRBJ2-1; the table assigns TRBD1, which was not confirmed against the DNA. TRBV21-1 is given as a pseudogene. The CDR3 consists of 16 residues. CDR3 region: CASSGRGTGAGDEQFF. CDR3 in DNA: TGTGCCAGCAGCGGTCGTGGGACAGGGGCTGGGGATGAGCAGTTCTTC.

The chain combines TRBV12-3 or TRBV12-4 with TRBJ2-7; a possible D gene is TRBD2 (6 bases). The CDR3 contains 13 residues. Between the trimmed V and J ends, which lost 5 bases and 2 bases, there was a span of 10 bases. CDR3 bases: TGTGCCAGCAGTCAGGGACTCGCCTACGAGCAGTACTTC. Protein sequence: CASSQGLAYEQYF.

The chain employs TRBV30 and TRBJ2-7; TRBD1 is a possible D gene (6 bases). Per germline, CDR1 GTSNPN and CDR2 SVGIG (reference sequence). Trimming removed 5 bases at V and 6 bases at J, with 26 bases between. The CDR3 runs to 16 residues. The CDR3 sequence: CAWGPEDYRDIGEQYF. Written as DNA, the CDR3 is TGTGCCTGGGGACCGGAAGATTACAGGGACATCGGCGAGCAGTACTTC.